This T cell receptor (beta chain) came from a study of T-cell memory formation after mild COVID-19. General study findings and limits: Mainly CM and EM harbored the contracting CD4+ clones; mainly EMRA harbored the CD8+ ones. Prior to infection, memory already included some responding clones, suggesting cross-reactive memory joined. Contracting clones, day 15 to 85, had balanced CD4/CD8, and later expanders favored CD4+.

TCR alpha and TCR beta cDNA libraries carrying sample barcodes and UMIs were produced by 5'RACE using constant-segment primers. TCRdb recomputed calls from the 5' RACE reads with MiXCR, one row per CDR3 protein. The sample includes about 350,000 distinct CDR3 sequences, 20% to 25% of them seen just once. This clonotype was seen a few times. Its matching antigen is unknown. Looked up from germline, CDR1 is SGHDT and CDR2 is YYEEEE. This CDR3 is built from 15 residues. The V gene lost 2 bases and the J gene lost 1 base, with 12 bases spanning the gap. The source material was PBMCs or a T cell subset sorted from them (not recorded which). The chain has TRBV5-6 and TRBJ1-1, with a tentative D call TRBD1 (6 bases). The receptor was isolated from a man aged 18 to 29 who had mild COVID-19 (a few samples of this study predate the infection). Cell type and time point are not known. The CDR3: CASSLFDRRNTEAFF. For the CDR3, the DNA is TGTGCCAGCAGCTTATTCGACAGGAGGAACACTGAAGCTTTCTTT.